The 27 T cell receptor beta chains in this list originate from one sample, sequenced in a study of T cells in Graves' hyperthyroidism and ophthalmopathy (dated by TCRdb to the late 2010s). Receptor libraries were prepared by multiplex PCR. Sequencing was performed on an Illumina HiSeq 2000. TCR beta CDR3 regions were amplified from RNA transcripts. For the first round of RT-PCR on the TCR CDR3, the HTBI primer set was used together with the Qiagen OneStep RT-PCR kit. TCRdb handled the public reads itself, with Q25 trimming in fastp and clone calling in MiXCR, and kept productive beta chains. CDR3 protein duplicates are merged, each entry listing the most common genes and DNA. This sample has approximately 530,000 distinct CDR3 sequences in its table, and 15% to 20% of those were observed once. About 17% of the sample is taken by the ten largest. The sample taken for sequencing was blood. These receptor sequences come from a woman under 30 with Graves' hyperthyroidism.

This clonotype came up many times. The chain couples TRBV12-3 or TRBV12-4 to TRBJ1-2, with D unresolved. The CDR3 runs 13 residues. Deletions cut 3 bases from V and 2 bases from J, with 7 bases between. This CDR3 reads CASSLNENYGYTF. CDR3 in DNA: TGTGCCAGCAGTTTGAATGAGAACTATGGCTACACCTTC.

The chain links TRBV7-6 to TRBJ2-2, with D hard to call. The length of the CDR3 is 14 residues. The germline V and J ends were trimmed by 3 bases and 6 bases, with 11 bases remaining between them. CDR1 and CDR2 from the germline V gene are SGHVS and FNYEAQ. In DNA form, the CDR3 reads TGTGCCAGCAGCTTGGAAAGGCTTTCCGGGGAGCTGTTTTTT. This codes for CASSLERLSGELFF.

There are many counts of this clonotype. This chain uses TRBV20-1 with TRBJ1-1, with D perhaps TRBD1 (5 bases). CDR1 is DFQATT, CDR2 SNEGSKA, per germline (reference sequence). The CDR3 has 12 amino acids. V lost 6 bases to trimming and J lost 7 bases, with 15 bases between them. CDR3 residues: CSAAQGSNEAFF. For the CDR3, the DNA is TGCAGTGCCGCGCAGGGTTCGAATGAAGCTTTCTTT.

This clonotype was found a few times. J is TRBJ1-5 and V is TRBV6-1; D is possibly TRBD1 (5 bases). CDR1 MNHNS and CDR2 SASEGT come from the germline V gene. This CDR3 is 18 amino acids long. Trimming removed 6 bases from V and 3 bases from J, with 24 bases in between. The CDR3 reads CASSPGTEFLRPNQPQHF. The CDR3, as DNA: TGTGCCAGCAGCCCCGGGACGGAGTTCCTACGACCCAATCAGCCCCAGCATTTT.

This clonotype showed up many times. The chain employs TRBV28 and TRBJ2-7; TRBD2 aligns across 10 bases. Germline assignment: CDR1 MDHEN and CDR2 SYDVKM. This CDR3 region has 17 residues. The ends lost 3 bases at V and 3 bases at J; junction bases unmatched: 11. The CDR3 DNA reads TGTGCCAGCAGTTTTCCTAGCGGGAGACCTCTTAACTACGAGCAGTACTTC. It translates to CASSFPSGRPLNYEQYF.

This clonotype showed up many times. This chain uses TRBV7-9 with TRBJ1-2; the D is unclear. The CDR3 is 14 amino acids. V lost 5 bases, J lost 4 bases, and 14 bases lay in between. Germline lookup yields CDR1 SEHNR and CDR2 FQNEAQ (reference sequence). In DNA, the CDR3 is TGTGCCAGCAGCCCCACGGGGTCGTCCTATGGCTACACCTTC. Translation gives CASSPTGSSYGYTF.

The rearrangement links TRBV4-2 to TRBJ2-2, with TRBD2 identical over 7 bases. With 5 bases clipped from V and 2 bases from J, the junction kept 5 bases outside the gene matches. The CDR3 has 15 amino acids. Germline V lookup: CDR1 LGHNA, CDR2 YNFKEQ. CDR3 loop: CASSGGTTNTGELFF. For the CDR3, the DNA is TGTGCCAGCAGCGGCGGGACTACCAACACCGGGGAGCTGTTTTTT.

The rearrangement joins TRBV6-5 to TRBJ1-5, with D maybe TRBD1 (6 bases). Deletions cut 4 bases from V and 5 bases from J, with 18 bases between. This CDR3 is 16 amino acids long. CDR1 is MNHEY, CDR2 SVGAGI, per germline. Written as DNA, the CDR3 is TGTGCCAGCAGTTCCTCATCAGGGGCTGCCTATCAGCCCCAGCATTTT. Translating gives CASSSSSGAAYQPQHF.

In its sample, this clonotype was seen a few times. This chain links TRBV2 with TRBJ2-7; TRBD1 matches 7 bases. Trimming removed 6 bases from V and 3 bases from J; junction bases left unmatched: 8. Per the germline V gene, CDR1 is SNHLY and CDR2 is FYNNEI. There are 14 residues in the CDR3. CDR3: CASRSGTANYEQYF. CDR3 bases: TGTGCCAGCAGATCCGGGACAGCGAACTACGAGCAGTACTTC.

The sample holds many counts of this clonotype. The rearrangement joins TRBV28 to TRBJ2-5; D might be TRBD1 or TRBD2, each matching 5 bases. Trimming took 3 bases from V and 5 from J, leaving 16 bases between them. The germline V gene has CDR1 MDHEN and CDR2 SYDVKM. The CDR3 has 15 amino acids. The CDR3 DNA reads TGTGCCAGCAGTTTTGGGGGTGGTGAGTCGGAGACCCAGTACTTC. This codes for CASSFGGGESETQYF. Variable domain in full (rest from reference TRBV28 and TRBJ2-5): DVKVTQSSRYLVKRTGEKVFLECVQDMDHENMFWYRQDPGLGLRLIYFSYDVKMKEKGDIPEGYSVSREKKERFSLILESASTNQTSMYLCASSFGGGESETQYFGPGTRLLVL.

A remark on this clonotype: A much larger clone is a single base away; this may be a read error. The chain joins TRBV30 to TRBJ1-2; no firm D call. This CDR3 region has 12 residues. Germline V CDR1 and CDR2: GTSNPN, SVGIG (reference sequence). This CDR3 reads CAWSVHPDGYSF. In DNA form, the CDR3 reads TGTGCCTGGAGTGTACACCCGGATGGCTACAGCTTC. The variable domain in full, completed from reference TRBV30 and TRBJ1-2, reads SQTIHQWPATLVQPVGSPLSLECTVEGTSNPNLYWYRQAAGRGLQLLFYSVGIGQISSEVPQNLSASRPQDRQFILSSKKLLLSDSGFYLCAWSVHPDGYSFGSGTRLTVV.

In regard to this clonotype: A much larger clone differs from this one at a single base, so this may be a read error. The chain is built from TRBV4-1 and TRBJ1-5; a weak D match, TRBD1 (6 bases). This CDR3 comprises 14 residues. The germline CDR1 and CDR2 sequences are MGHRA and YSYEKL. CDR3 DNA sequence: TGCGCCAGCAGCCCTCGAGGGCAGGGGCAGCCCCGGCATTTT. Its translation is CASSPRGQGQPRHF.

This clonotype was counted ten times or more. CDR3 nucleotide sequence: TGTGCCAGCAGCCAAGATGCACTGACCTCCTACGAGCAGTACTTC. Protein sequence: CASSQDALTSYEQYF. V usage is TRBV3-1 and J usage is TRBJ2-7, with D hard to call. The CDR3 consists of 15 residues. The germline V gene has CDR1 LGHDT and CDR2 YNNKEL (reference sequence). The germline V and J ends were trimmed by 0 bases and 0 bases, with 9 bases remaining between them.

In its sample, this clonotype was seen once. The chain joins TRBV20-1 to TRBJ2-7, with D possibly being TRBD2 (6 bases). Trimming cost V 8 bases and J 6 bases, with 14 bases left between them. Per germline, CDR1 DFQATT and CDR2 SNEGSKA (reference sequence). The CDR3 has 11 amino acids. CDR3 nucleotide sequence: TGCAGTCTCCTCGGCGGGGTCGAGCAGTACTTC. Translating it yields CSLLGGVEQYF.

This clonotype appeared a few times. V is TRBV5-1 and J is TRBJ2-2; maybe TRBD2 (5 bases). V was trimmed by 4 bases and J by 0 bases, leaving 13 bases between them. There are 16 residues in the CDR3. Germline loops: CDR1 SGHRS, CDR2 YFSETQ. The CDR3 DNA is TGCGCCAGCAGCCCCGTGGGGAGATCGAACACCGGGGAGCTGTTTTTT. This sequence encodes CASSPVGRSNTGELFF.

The rearrangement uses TRBV4-1 and TRBJ2-3; 11 nucleotides line up with TRBD1. Germline-derived CDR1 and CDR2 are MGHRA and YSYEKL. CDR3 length: 17 residues. The V segment lost 3 bases and the J segment 4 bases; nucleotides outside the gene matches: 9. The chain's CDR3 is CASSHPEDRGPADTQYF. CDR3 sequence (DNA): TGCGCCAGCAGCCACCCTGAGGACAGGGGGCCCGCAGATACGCAGTATTTT.

This chain links TRBV19 with TRBJ1-4; possible D gene TRBD1, 5 bases. Germline-derived CDR1 and CDR2 are LNHDA and SQIVND (reference sequence). The length of the CDR3 is 16 residues. V was pared by 5 bases and J by 4 bases, with 17 bases between. The CDR3 DNA is TGTGCCAGTAGTTTAACTCCGGGACGGTTTAATGAAAAACTGTTTTTT. Its translation is CASSLTPGRFNEKLFF.

This clonotype has just a few counts. The chain is built from TRBV3-1 and TRBJ2-2; TRBD2 matches at 7 bases. The CDR3 is 17 residues long. V was pared by 3 bases and J by 2 bases, with 9 bases of the junction left unmatched. Looked up from germline, CDR1 is LGHDT and CDR2 is YNNKEL (reference sequence). The CDR3 region is CASSHLSSGLNTGELFF. The DNA for the CDR3 is TGTGCCAGCAGCCACCTATCTAGCGGCCTTAACACCGGGGAGCTGTTTTTT.

The chain combines TRBV18 with TRBJ2-7; 16 bases line up with TRBD2. This CDR3 is 15 amino acids long. From germline, CDR1 is KGHSH and CDR2 LQKENI. The trim removed 2 bases at V and 7 bases at J, leaving 2 bases unmatched. CDR3 sequence reads: CASSPGTSGRAEQYF. The DNA for the CDR3 is TGTGCCAGCTCACCAGGGACTAGCGGGAGGGCAGAGCAGTACTTC. Based on the CDR3 plus reference TRBV18 and TRBJ2-7, the full variable domain is NAGVMQNPRHLVRRRGQEARLRCSPMKGHSHVYWYRQLPEEGLKFMVYLQKENIIDESGMPKERFSAEFPKEGPSILRIQQVVRGDSAAYFCASSPGTSGRAEQYFGPGTRLTVT.

This clonotype was counted a few times. The chain links TRBV9 to TRBJ2-5, with no clear D. The V end was cut by 0 bases, the J end by 5 bases, with 5 bases between. The germline gives CDR1 SGDLS, CDR2 YYNGEE. There are 12 residues in the CDR3. CDR3 nucleotides: TGTGCCAGCAGCGTAGAATCGGAGACCCAGTACTTC. This gives the protein CASSVESETQYF.

There are many counts of this clonotype. V gene TRBV2 combines with J gene TRBJ2-7, with D unresolved. Germline V gives CDR1 SNHLY, CDR2 FYNNEI. The CDR3 runs 13 residues. Trimming removed 4 bases at V and 3 bases at J, with 10 bases between. As DNA, the CDR3 is TGTGCCAGCAGTGTCCGGAGCTTCTACGAGCAGTACTTC. Translation: CASSVRSFYEQYF.

This clonotype was counted ten times or more. The chain links TRBV20-1 to TRBJ2-7; no reliable D call. V was pared by 7 bases and J by 2 bases, with 18 bases between. Germline V lookup: CDR1 DFQATT, CDR2 SNEGSKA (reference sequence). The CDR3 contains 14 residues. Written as DNA, the CDR3 is TGCAGTGGGCAGGTAGGAGCTAGAACCTACGAGCAGTACTTC. Encoded protein: CSGQVGARTYEQYF.

This clonotype was observed at least ten times. The chain has TRBV6-2 or TRBV6-3 and TRBJ2-7; a weak D match, TRBD1 (5 bases). Trimming cost V 6 bases and J 2 bases, with 8 bases left between them. Per germline, CDR1 MNHEY and CDR2 SVGEGT. The CDR3 loop spans 12 amino acids. DNA for the CDR3: TGTGCCAGCAGGCAGGGCCCCTACGAGCAGTACTTC. It translates to CASRQGPYEQYF.

At least ten counts were recorded for this clonotype. This chain joins TRBV4-1 and TRBJ2-7; 8 bases line up with TRBD2. CDR1 is MGHRA and CDR2 is YSYEKL in the germline V gene. Unmatched junction bases numbered 11, after V lost 0 bases and J lost 1 base. The CDR3 runs 18 residues. CDR3 sequence reads: CASSQDIAGLPWSYEQYF. CDR3 coding DNA: TGCGCCAGCAGCCAAGATATAGCGGGACTCCCGTGGTCCTACGAGCAGTACTTC.

J is TRBJ2-2 and V is TRBV6-9, with 7 bases aligning to TRBD2. V lost 7 bases to trimming and J lost 2 bases; unmatched junction nucleotides: 10. The CDR3 is made up of 16 amino acids. The germline CDR1 and CDR2 sequences are MNHGY and SVAAGI. The chain's CDR3 is CASISGRETNTGELFF. As DNA, the CDR3 is TGTGCCAGCATTAGTGGGAGGGAGACTAACACCGGGGAGCTGTTTTTT.

Ten or more counts support this clonotype. The J gene is TRBJ2-2, the V gene TRBV20-1; perhaps D is TRBD1 or TRBD2 (5 bases each). V lost 2 bases, J lost 6 bases, and 7 bases lay in between. Germline V lookup: CDR1 DFQATT, CDR2 SNEGSKA (reference sequence). There are 12 residues in the CDR3. The CDR3 is CSARQGPGELFF. The CDR3, as DNA: TGCAGTGCTAGACAGGGACCCGGGGAGCTGTTTTTT.

The chain has TRBV4-2 and TRBJ2-7; 10 nucleotides line up with TRBD2. The CDR3 spans 15 residues. CDR1 is LGHNA, CDR2 YNFKEQ, per germline. The V gene end was trimmed by 0 bases and the J gene end by 5 bases; junction bases not matched to a gene: 4. CDR3: CASSQDPLAGDEQYF. The CDR3 DNA follows: TGTGCCAGCAGCCAAGATCCCCTAGCGGGGGACGAGCAGTACTTC.